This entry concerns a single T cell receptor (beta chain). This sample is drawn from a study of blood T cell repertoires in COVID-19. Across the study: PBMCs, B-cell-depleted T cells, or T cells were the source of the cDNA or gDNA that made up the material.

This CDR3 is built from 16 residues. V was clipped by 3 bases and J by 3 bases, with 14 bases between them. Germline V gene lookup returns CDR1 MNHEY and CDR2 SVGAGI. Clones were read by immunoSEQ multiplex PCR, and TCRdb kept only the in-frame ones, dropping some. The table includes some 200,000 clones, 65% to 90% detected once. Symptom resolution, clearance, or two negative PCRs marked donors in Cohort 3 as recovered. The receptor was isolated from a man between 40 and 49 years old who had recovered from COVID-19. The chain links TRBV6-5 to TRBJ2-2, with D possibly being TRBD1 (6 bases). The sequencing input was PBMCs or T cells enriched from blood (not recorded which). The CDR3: CASSYSPRGDTGELFF. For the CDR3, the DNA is TGTGCCAGCAGTTATTCCCCCAGGGGAGACACCGGGGAGCTGTTTTTT.